These T cell receptor beta chains were read from a single sample in a study of T-cell reconstitution after alpha-beta-depleted transplantation in children. Via MiXCR, TCRdb re-called the PCR reads, giving one row per CDR3 protein. Seen here are over 200,000 distinct CDR3 sequences, roughly 18% observed once, and the top ten hold 43%. Material: PBMCs, mostly from graft donor cells, obtained 360 days after TCRalphabeta/CD19-depleted stem cell transplant. Source of these receptors: a male patient between 2 and 10 years old who had a stem cell transplant for acute lymphoblastic leukemia, so the T cells may come from the graft donor. The CDR3 runs from the conserved cysteine through the conserved F or W. The D gene is left open where the match is weak. Only some rows state a clone size, as once, few, many or a class for expanded clones.

d_gene | abundance | j_gene | v_gene | CDR3aa | CDR3nt
TRBD2 | . | TRBJ2-7 | TRBV27 | CASSLGLAGQTYEQYF | TGTGCCAGCAGTTTAGGCTTAGCGGGACAAACCTACGAGCAGTACTTC
. | . | TRBJ1-3 | TRBV21-1 | CASTSLPRDRLSGNTIYF | TGTGCCAGCACCTCGCTACCCCGGGACAGGCTCTCTGGAAACACCATATATTTT
. | few | TRBJ2-1 | TRBV15 | CATSIGGLYNEQFF | TGTGCCACCAGCATCGGGGGCCTCTACAATGAGCAGTTCTTC
. | . | TRBJ2-5 | TRBV11-2 | CASSSHRGAGGSDKTQYF | TGTGCCAGCAGCTCCCACCGGGGAGCGGGTGGCTCAGACAAGACCCAGTACTTC
. | . | TRBJ2-3 | TRBV28 | CASSPAGGMADTQYF | TGTGCCAGCAGTCCTGCCGGAGGGATGGCAGATACGCAGTATTTT
. | . | TRBJ2-7 | TRBV15 | CATSRVISYEQYF | TGTGCCACCAGCAGAGTTATCTCCTACGAGCAGTACTTC
TRBD2 | few | TRBJ2-1 | TRBV5-1 | CASSRLAGVWEQFF | TGCGCCAGCAGTAGACTAGCGGGGGTGTGGGAGCAGTTCTTC
. | . | TRBJ2-7 | TRBV20-1 | CSARVRTNYEQYF | TGCAGTGCTAGAGTCCGCACAAACTACGAGCAGTACTTC
TRBD1 | . | TRBJ2-7 | TRBV7-6 | CASSLVVSGGRSYEQYF | TGTGCCAGCAGCTTAGTTGTGTCAGGGGGCCGCTCCTACGAGCAGTACTTC
. | few | TRBJ2-1 | TRBV29-1 | CSVEDRVEQFF | TGCAGCGTTGAAGATCGTGTTGAGCAGTTCTTC
. | few | TRBJ1-5 | TRBV7-2 | CASSFGTPVSQPQHF | TGTGCCAGCAGCTTCGGGACCCCTGTGAGTCAGCCCCAGCATTTT
TRBD1 | . | TRBJ2-2 | TRBV4-2 | CASSQRTGAAWELFF | TGTGCCAGCAGCCAACGGACAGGCGCGGCCTGGGAGCTGTTTTTT
. | few | TRBJ1-1 | TRBV5-5 | CASSLLLNTEAFF | TGTGCCAGCAGCTTGTTGTTGAACACTGAAGCTTTCTTT
. | few | TRBJ2-1 | TRBV5-4 | CASSLIHEQFF | TGTGCCAGCAGCTTGATCCATGAGCAGTTCTTC
. | many | TRBJ1-5 | TRBV5-5 | CASSLDLQADQPQHF | TGTGCCAGCAGCTTGGACCTTCAGGCTGACCAGCCCCAGCATTTT
. | . | TRBJ2-5 | TRBV2 | CASSDEGLKTQYF | TGTGCCAGCAGTGACGAGGGGCTGAAGACCCAGTACTTC
. | . | TRBJ2-6 | TRBV29-1 | CSVRETGANVLTF | TGCAGCGTCAGAGAGACTGGGGCCAACGTCCTGACTTTC
TRBD1 | few | TRBJ2-7 | TRBV5-1 | CASGRDRGYEQYF | TGCGCCAGCGGCCGGGACAGGGGCTACGAGCAGTACTTC
. | . | TRBJ1-4 | TRBV4-2 | CASSEEVREKLFF | TGTGCCAGCAGTGAAGAAGTGAGGGAAAAACTGTTTTTT
. | few | TRBJ2-4 | TRBV20-1 | CSARNSEGPGNIQYF | TGCAGTGCTAGAAATAGTGAGGGGCCAGGGAACATTCAGTACTTC
TRBD1 | . | TRBJ1-2 | TRBV7-9 | CASSFPGGPYGYTF | TGTGCCAGCAGCTTTCCAGGGGGCCCGTATGGCTACACCTTC
. | . | TRBJ1-3 | TRBV20-1 | CSARVGSLANTIYF | TGCAGTGCTAGGGTCGGGTCCCTGGCTAACACCATATATTTT
TRBD2 | . | TRBJ2-1 | TRBV10-2 | CASTLAGEQFF | TGCGCCAGCACCCTAGCGGGGGAGCAGTTCTTC
. | few | TRBJ1-5 | TRBV3-1 | CATGVSNNQPQHF | TGTGCCACGGGAGTTTCTAACAATCAGCCCCAGCATTTT
. | . | TRBJ2-1 | TRBV7-2 | CASSWGQYNEQFF | TGTGCCAGCAGCTGGGGCCAGTACAATGAGCAGTTCTTC
TRBD1 | few | TRBJ2-7 | TRBV6-5 | CASWTGSYEQYF | TGTGCCAGCTGGACAGGTTCCTACGAGCAGTACTTC